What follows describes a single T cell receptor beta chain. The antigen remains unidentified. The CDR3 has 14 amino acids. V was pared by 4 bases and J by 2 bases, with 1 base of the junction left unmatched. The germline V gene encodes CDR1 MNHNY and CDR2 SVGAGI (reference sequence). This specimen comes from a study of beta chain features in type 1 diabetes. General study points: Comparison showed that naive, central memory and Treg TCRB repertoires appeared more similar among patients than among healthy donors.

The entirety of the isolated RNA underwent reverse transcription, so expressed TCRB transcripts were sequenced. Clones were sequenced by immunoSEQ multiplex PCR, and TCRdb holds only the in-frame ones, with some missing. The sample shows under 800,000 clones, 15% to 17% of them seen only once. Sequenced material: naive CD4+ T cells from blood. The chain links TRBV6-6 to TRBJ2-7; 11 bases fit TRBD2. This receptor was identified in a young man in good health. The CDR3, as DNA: TGTGCCAGCAGTTTAGCGGGAGGGCCCTACGAGCAGTACTTC. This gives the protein CASSLAGGPYEQYF.